This TCR beta chain was recovered during a study of neurological immune-mediated disorders (dated by TCRdb to 2018 to 2020). Background on the whole study: Peripheral blood TCR-beta repertoires from patients with HTLV-I-associated myelopathy (HAM/TSP), patients with multiple sclerosis, and healthy controls were compared in the study using UMI-based sequencing. The roughly 99 TCR-beta libraries covered PBMC samples along with longitudinal samples, technical triplicates, and paired sorted CD4+ and CD8+ T-cell subsets. The cohort was made up of about 65 subjects, consisting of 15 or so HAM/TSP patients, some 35 multiple sclerosis patients and around 20 healthy controls. Beyond this particular receptor, the publication reports: Expanded clones from different subjects shared no identical CDR3 amino acid sequences, which suggests that TCR-beta repertoires were private in all groups. TCR clonal expansion was highest in HAM/TSP patients and lowest in MS patients, with MS patients falling below even healthy controls.

This clonotype was counted at least ten times. Its antigen is not yet known. Base-call qualities are not available, and no considerably larger clone is one nucleotide away. The CDR3 sequence holds 13 residues, the cysteine and phenylalanine included. The only DNA kept is the CDR3, 39 bases in frame from the first base. The germline V gene specifies SGHNT as CDR1 and YENEEA as CDR2. At the junction V is shortened by 5 bases and J by 4 bases, with 11 bases in between. cDNA was synthesized by template-switch 5'RACE using a primer with a 10-nucleotide random unique molecular identifier that tagged each TCR transcript. Every sequencing run yielded over 170 million TCR-beta sequences covering 15-18 subjects. Total RNA was extracted with the RNeasy kit. TCR-beta VDJ regions were amplified with primers for the TCR constant region and the 5'RACE anchor, using the KAPA Real-time Library Amplification kit. A first PCR added sample indexes and Illumina adaptors, and a second PCR then raised library yield. After purification with Ampure beads, the TCR product of roughly 650 bp was size-selected on a 2% E-gel SizeSelection system. Before pooling, library quality was assessed on a Bioanalyzer, concentration was determined with Qubit, and library quantification was performed with the Kapa Library Quantification kit. Libraries were sequenced paired-end 2 x 150 bp on an Illumina HiSeq 2500. To increase sequence diversity, about 25-31% phiX was spiked into each library pool. Under the source paper's analysis protocol: The quality-filtered reads were processed with the UMI-based MiGEC pipeline, whose error correction step removed more than 75% of the raw TCR sequences. IMGT germline references were used for alignment of VDJ genes, and clonotypes were defined by a unique CDR3 amino acid sequence together with V-J genes. Clonal expansion, Shannon diversity, and CDR3 relatedness (CalcPairwiseDistances, ClusterSamples) were evaluated with VDJtools, and phylogenetic trees were built with CLCbio workbench. Clones with at least 8 unique UMIs were defined as expanded, with this threshold being based on coefficient-of-variation modelling across technical triplicates. The public reads were reanalyzed by TCRdb: fastp trimming at Q25, MiXCR alignment, in-frame beta chains only. Identical CDR3 protein sequences are pooled into one entry, listed with their most common genes and DNA. The V and J calls come from TCRdb's annotation, not from the publication. This sample comprises more than 13,000 distinct CDR3 sequences, about 7.4% of them detected only once. The ten largest clones capture around 22% of the sample.

Blood bank volunteers in Maryland, USA served as the healthy controls. For sorted-subset TCR libraries, approximately 1 million sorted CD4+ or CD8+ T cells were used. Peripheral blood was subjected to Ficoll-Hypaque density gradient centrifugation to isolate PBMCs, which were then cryopreserved in liquid nitrogen. Paired sorted CD4+ and CD8+ subsets came from healthy controls, HAM/TSP patients and MS patients. The sequencing input was CD8+ T cells from blood. This receptor was identified in a woman between 40 and 50 years old in good health. The chain is assembled from TRBV11-3 and TRBJ1-1; the D gene cannot be resolved reliably. CDR3 protein: CASSHGVSTEAFF. The DNA is TGTGCCAGCAGCCACGGGGTTAGCACTGAAGCTTTCTTT.